The 18 T cell receptor beta chains below come from one sample, sequenced in a study of post-analysis software for immune sequencing data. Study results and limitations: When patients were compared with controls, 4 or 5 TRBV segments were more frequent, TRBV5-6, TRBV5-1 and TRBV20-1 among them.

Antigens for these TCRs are unknown. cDNA libraries for TCR beta contained unique molecular identifiers. TCRdb used MiXCR to reprocess the PCR reads, holding one entry per CDR3 protein. The sample lists about 820,000 distinct CDR3 sequences, around 50% seen once, with roughly 4.4% in the top ten. Sequenced material: blood. The source is a girl aged 5 to 17 with multiple sclerosis.

This chain links TRBV4-1 with TRBJ2-5; TRBD2 might be the D (6 bases). The better agreement between TRBJ2-7 and the DNA end casts doubt on the J call. Germline assignment: CDR1 MGHRA and CDR2 YSYEKL. CDR3 length: 15 amino acids. CDR3 sequence reads: CASSQDGTSSDEQYF. The CDR3 DNA reads as TGCGCCAGCAGCCAAGACGGAACTAGCAGCGACGAGCAGTACTTC.

This clonotype was seen many times. The chain joins TRBV7-9 to TRBJ1-2; D call uncertain. The CDR3 loop spans 13 amino acids. Trimming stripped 3 bases from V and 8 bases from J, with 13 bases between. In germline, CDR1 is SEHNR, CDR2 FQNEAQ (reference sequence). CDR3 sequence (DNA): TGTGCCAGCAGCTTGACCGGAGGAGACGGCTACACCTTC. It encodes CASSLTGGDGYTF.

There are a few counts of this clonotype. This rearrangement joins TRBV3-1 to TRBJ2-1, with 8 bases identical to TRBD2. Germline loops: CDR1 LGHDT, CDR2 YNNKEL (reference sequence). The CDR3 loop spans 16 amino acids. Unmatched junction bases numbered 8, after V lost 4 bases and J lost 3 bases. CDR3 nucleotide sequence: TGTGCCAGCAGCCGAGCTTCTAGCGGGCACTACAATGAGCAGTTCTTC. It is translated as CASSRASSGHYNEQFF.

This clonotype was counted at least ten times. The germline gene is not matched at one end of the junction; a read error may be the cause. The V gene is TRBV7-2, the J gene TRBJ2-3, with TRBD2 identical over 11 bases. In germline, CDR1 is SGHTA, CDR2 FQGNSA. This CDR3 has 15 residues. CDR3 residues: CASTLAGGRVDTQYF. CDR3 bases: TGTGCCAGCACCTTAGCGGGGGGGCGGGTAGATACGCAGTATTTT.

The rearrangement uses TRBV9 and TRBJ2-5, with D perhaps TRBD1 (6 bases). Germline assignment: CDR1 SGDLS and CDR2 YYNGEE. Trimming left V 0 bases short and J 1 base short, with 16 bases between. CDR3 length: 17 residues. The CDR3 sequence is CASSVEGRGDFQETQYF. The CDR3 nucleotides read TGTGCCAGCAGCGTAGAGGGCAGGGGAGATTTCCAAGAGACCCAGTACTTC.

V gene TRBV29-1 combines with J gene TRBJ1-1, with D possibly TRBD1 on 5 matching bases. CDR1 SQVTM and CDR2 ANQGSEA come from the germline V gene. The CDR3 covers 14 residues. The CDR3 protein is CSSQDLGRDTEAFF. The CDR3 bases are TGCAGTTCACAGGATCTCGGGAGGGACACTGAAGCTTTCTTT.

This clonotype was detected once. The V and J genes are TRBV9 and TRBJ1-1, with D unclear. Germline values: CDR1 SGDLS, CDR2 YYNGEE. Deletions cut 0 bases from V and 0 bases from J, with 12 bases between. This CDR3 comprises 16 residues. CDR3 in amino acids: CASSVGAGYMNTEAFF. DNA of the CDR3: TGTGCCAGCAGCGTAGGAGCAGGTTACATGAACACTGAAGCTTTCTTT.

The chain has TRBV29-1 and TRBJ2-5; D is uncertain. The CDR3 consists of 14 residues. CDR1 is SQVTM and CDR2 is ANQGSEA in the germline V gene. Trimming removed 4 bases at V and 5 bases at J, with 17 bases between. The CDR3 bases are TGCAGCGTTGTCCCAACTGGGGTCGGGGAGACCCAGTACTTC. Encoded protein: CSVVPTGVGETQYF.

The table lists this clonotype with a few counts. The rearrangement uses TRBV7-3 and TRBJ2-4; 13 bases line up with TRBD2. Germline V gene sequence: CDR1 SGHTA, CDR2 FQGTGA. The V and J ends lost 4 bases and 13 bases, in that order; junction bases with no gene match: 7. The CDR3 has 14 amino acids. The CDR3 reads CASSSGLAGEEQYF. In nucleotides, the CDR3 is TGTGCCAGCAGCTCCGGACTAGCGGGGGAGGAGCAGTACTTC.

This clonotype was picked up a small number of times. The chain is built from TRBV12-3 or TRBV12-4 and TRBJ2-1, with 9 nucleotides matching TRBD2. The CDR3 covers 14 residues. The V and J ends lost 3 bases and 7 bases, in that order; junction bases with no gene match: 4. This chain's CDR3 is CASSFSGSRNEQFF. The CDR3 nucleotides are TGTGCCAGCAGTTTTAGCGGGAGCAGGAATGAGCAGTTCTTC.

J is TRBJ1-1 and V is TRBV12-5, with D unresolved. V was cut by 2 bases and J by 3 bases, with 16 bases left in between. Looked up from germline, CDR1 is LGHNT and CDR2 is FRNRAP. CDR3 length equals 16 residues. DNA for the CDR3: TGTGCTAGTGGTTTGATCCCCGACTGGGCGGACACTGAAGCTTTCTTT. Protein: CASGLIPDWADTEAFF.

The DNA for the CDR3 is TGCGCCAGCAGCTCCATCCCGGGACAGGCCGGCACCGGGGAGCTGTTTTTT. The encoded protein is CASSSIPGQAGTGELFF. The rearrangement uses TRBV5-1 and TRBJ2-2, with 8 bases aligning to TRBD1. Germline V gene lookup returns CDR1 SGHRS and CDR2 YFSETQ. The CDR3 sequence is 17 residues long. Trimming took 3 bases from V and 4 from J; bases not matched to a gene: 11.

This sequence joins TRBV20-1 and TRBJ1-6; 7 bases line up with TRBD1. Germline trimming cut 0 bases from V and 5 bases from J; bases unmatched to any gene: 4. This CDR3 is built from 15 residues. CDR1 DFQATT and CDR2 SNEGSKA come from the germline V gene (reference sequence). This CDR3 is CSAREGGRDNSPLHF. In DNA, the CDR3 is TGCAGTGCTAGAGAAGGGGGCAGAGATAATTCACCCCTCCACTTT.

J is TRBJ2-1 and V is TRBV15, with D perhaps matching TRBD1 (5 bases). The length of the CDR3 is 15 residues. V was pared by 4 bases and J by 1 base, with 11 bases between. Germline V lookup: CDR1 LNHNV, CDR2 YYDKDF (reference sequence). Here the CDR3 reads CATSKDSISYNEQFF. The CDR3 DNA reads TGTGCCACCAGCAAAGACAGCATATCCTACAATGAGCAGTTCTTC.

The chain uses TRBV10-3 and TRBJ2-7; tentatively, D is TRBD2 (7 bases). Germline assignment: CDR1 ENHRY and CDR2 SYGVKD. The CDR3 runs to 13 residues. Trimming cost V 8 bases and J 5 bases, with 16 bases left between them. The CDR3 coding sequence is TGTGCCATCGGGGGGGTGGGGGCCCACGAGCAGTACTTC. It yields the protein CAIGGVGAHEQYF.

The genes are TRBV6-6 and TRBJ2-5; perhaps TRBD2 as D (7 bases). The CDR3 contains 16 residues. Per the germline V gene, CDR1 is MNHNY and CDR2 is SVGAGI (reference sequence). V was clipped by 0 bases and J by 5 bases, with 16 bases between them. CDR3: CASSYSRWGGGETQYF. The CDR3 bases are TGTGCCAGCAGTTACTCGAGGTGGGGGGGCGGGGAGACCCAGTACTTC.

V is TRBV5-1 and J is TRBJ2-7; D may correspond to TRBD1 or TRBD2 (7 bases each). The CDR3 runs to 15 residues. CDR1 and CDR2 (germline): SGHRS, YFSETQ. Trimming took off 1 base at V and 5 bases at J, with 16 bases between the two ends. The CDR3: CASSLTPQGGNEQYF. DNA of the CDR3: TGCGCCAGCAGCTTGACCCCGCAGGGGGGGAACGAGCAGTACTTC. Together with reference TRBV5-1 and TRBJ2-7, the CDR3 gives the full variable domain: KAGVTQTPRYLIKTRGQQVTLSCSPISGHRSVSWYQQTPGQGLQFLFEYFSETQRNKGNFPGRFSGRQFSNSRSEMNVSTLELGDSALYLCASSLTPQGGNEQYFGPGTRLTVT.

In DNA, the CDR3 is TGTGCCAGCTCACCGCGAGGGGGCGAATACGAGCAGTACTTC. It codes for CASSPRGGEYEQYF. The genes are TRBV18 and TRBJ2-7; TRBD1 matches 7 bases. V was clipped by 3 bases and J by 4 bases; unmatched bases: 6. CDR3 size: 14 residues. CDR1 and CDR2 from the germline V gene are KGHSH and LQKENI.